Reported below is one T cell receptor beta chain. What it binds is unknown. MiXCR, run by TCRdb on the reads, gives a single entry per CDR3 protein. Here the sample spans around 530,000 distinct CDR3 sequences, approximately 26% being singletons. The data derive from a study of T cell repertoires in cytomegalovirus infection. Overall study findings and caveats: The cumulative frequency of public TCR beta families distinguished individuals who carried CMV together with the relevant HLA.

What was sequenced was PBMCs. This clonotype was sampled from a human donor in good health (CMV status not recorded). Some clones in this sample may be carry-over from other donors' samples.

The chain's CDR3 is CASSYPLAGHYNEQFF. In DNA, the CDR3 is TGTGCCAGCAGTTACCCCCTCGCCGGGCATTACAATGAGCAGTTCTTC. This sequence joins TRBV6-6 and TRBJ2-1, with D hard to call. Germline CDR1 reads MNHNY; CDR2 reads SVGAGI (reference sequence). V shed 2 bases and J shed 4 bases, with 15 bases lying between them. The CDR3 spans 16 residues.